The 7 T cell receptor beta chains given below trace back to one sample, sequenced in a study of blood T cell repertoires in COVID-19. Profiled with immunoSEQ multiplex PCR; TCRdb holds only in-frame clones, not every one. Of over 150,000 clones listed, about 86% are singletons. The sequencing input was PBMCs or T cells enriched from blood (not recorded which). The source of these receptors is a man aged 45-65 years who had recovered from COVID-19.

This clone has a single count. The CDR3 DNA reads as TGTGCCAGCAGCCCGGGGGGGGGCGAGCAGTACTTC. Amino acid sequence: CASSPGGGEQYF. The chain employs TRBV11-3 and TRBJ2-7; 8 nucleotides agree with TRBD2. V lost 5 bases and J lost 6; bases outside the gene matches: 3. There are 12 residues in the CDR3. Looked up from germline, CDR1 is SGHNT and CDR2 is YENEEA.

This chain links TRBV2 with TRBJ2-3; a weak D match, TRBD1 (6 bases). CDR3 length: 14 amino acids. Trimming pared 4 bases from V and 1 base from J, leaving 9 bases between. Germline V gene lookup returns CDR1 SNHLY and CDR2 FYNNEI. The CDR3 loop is CASSGGRGTDTQYF. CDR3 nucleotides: TGTGCCAGCAGTGGGGGGCGGGGCACAGATACGCAGTATTTT.

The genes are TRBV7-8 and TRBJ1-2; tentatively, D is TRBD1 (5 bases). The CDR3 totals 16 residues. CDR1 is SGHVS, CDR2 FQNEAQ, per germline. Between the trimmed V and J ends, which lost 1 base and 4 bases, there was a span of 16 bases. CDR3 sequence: CASSLGVTGSLYGYTF. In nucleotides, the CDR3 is TGTGCCAGCAGCTTAGGAGTTACAGGCTCTCTCTATGGCTACACCTTC. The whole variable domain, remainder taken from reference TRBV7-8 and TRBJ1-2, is GAGVSQSPRYKVAKRGQDVALRCDPISGHVSLFWYQQALGQGPEFLTYFQNEAQLDKSGLPSDRFFAERPEGSVSTLKIQRTQQEDSAVYLCASSLGVTGSLYGYTFGSGTRLTVV.

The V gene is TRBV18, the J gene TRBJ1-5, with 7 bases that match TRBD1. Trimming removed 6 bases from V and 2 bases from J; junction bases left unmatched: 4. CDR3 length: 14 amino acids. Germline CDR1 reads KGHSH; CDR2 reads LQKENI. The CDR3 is CASSATGGNQPQHF. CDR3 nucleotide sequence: TGTGCCAGCTCTGCTACAGGGGGCAATCAGCCCCAGCATTTT.

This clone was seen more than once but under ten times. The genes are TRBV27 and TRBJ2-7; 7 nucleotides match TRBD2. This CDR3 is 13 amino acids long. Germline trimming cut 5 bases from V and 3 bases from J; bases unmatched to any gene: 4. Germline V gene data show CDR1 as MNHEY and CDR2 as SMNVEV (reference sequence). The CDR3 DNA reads TGTGCCAGCAGTCCGGGGAGGGGCTACGAGCAGTACTTC. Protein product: CASSPGRGYEQYF.

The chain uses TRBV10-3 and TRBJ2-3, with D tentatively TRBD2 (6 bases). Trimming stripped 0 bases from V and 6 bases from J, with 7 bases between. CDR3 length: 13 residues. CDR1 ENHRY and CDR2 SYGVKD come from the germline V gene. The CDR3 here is CAISESGRDTQYF. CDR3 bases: TGTGCCATCAGTGAGTCAGGGAGGGATACGCAGTATTTT.

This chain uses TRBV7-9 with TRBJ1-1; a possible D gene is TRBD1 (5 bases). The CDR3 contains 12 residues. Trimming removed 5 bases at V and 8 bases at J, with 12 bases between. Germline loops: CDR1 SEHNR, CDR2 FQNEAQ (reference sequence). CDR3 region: CASSSRAMEAFF. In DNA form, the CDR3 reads TGTGCCAGCAGCAGCAGGGCGATGGAAGCTTTCTTT.